Here is one T cell receptor (beta chain) with its context. The antigen is unknown. This sample was taken from a study of CD8 T cells in ankylosing spondylitis. Overall study findings and caveats: In ankylosing spondylitis patients, matched synovial fluid reportedly showed significant enrichment of disease-linked clones. Some of the motif variants had earlier been found in reactive arthritis patients' fluid and blood.

Trimming shortened V by 3 bases and J by 3 bases, and 9 bases separated the two germline ends. The length of the CDR3 is 14 residues. Germline assignment: CDR1 LGHDT and CDR2 YNNKEL (reference sequence). Quantitative molecular-barcoded 5'-RACE generated the TCR beta libraries. TCRdb independently ran MiXCR on the 5' RACE reads; one entry per CDR3 protein. The repertoire has a few hundred thousand distinct CDR3 sequences, around 19% of them found once; the top ten carry 7.8%. The sequenced sample consisted of blood, either unsorted or a sorted T cell fraction (not recorded which). The receptor comes from a male donor with ankylosing spondylitis or in good health (not recorded which). The chain employs TRBV3-1 and TRBJ2-1; TRBD1 might be the D (6 bases). Written as DNA, the CDR3 is TGTGCCAGCAGCCACACACAGGGCTACAATGAGCAGTTCTTC. The encoded protein is CASSHTQGYNEQFF.